This T cell receptor beta chain was retrieved from a study of early T cells in non-severe SARS-CoV-2 infection. The overall study: It was bulk RNA from unsorted whole blood that was sequenced, and the chains were unpaired. General study results and limits: Comparison of clonotypes with VDJdb favored anti-spike CD8 responses while missing private and CD4 specificities.

Researchers tagged individual cDNA molecules with unique molecular identifiers. TCRdb reprocessed the 5' RACE reads via MiXCR and lists one record per CDR3 protein. Among approximately 120,000 distinct CDR3 sequences, under 15% were seen once, and the ten largest hold roughly a fifth. Note on this clonotype: Its specificity is not known.

V was clipped by 1 base and J by 4 bases, with 16 bases between them. The CDR3 loop spans 16 amino acids. Per germline, CDR1 MGHRA and CDR2 YSYEKL. The sequencing input was whole blood. This clonotype originated in an adult who was a healthcare worker with PCR-confirmed SARS-CoV-2 infection or an uninfected control (not recorded which). The J gene is TRBJ2-5, the V gene TRBV4-1; D might be TRBD2 (6 bases). The CDR3: CASSQVGGLGGETQYF. Here the CDR3 DNA reads TGCGCCAGCAGCCAAGTGGGAGGACTCGGAGGAGAGACCCAGTACTTC.